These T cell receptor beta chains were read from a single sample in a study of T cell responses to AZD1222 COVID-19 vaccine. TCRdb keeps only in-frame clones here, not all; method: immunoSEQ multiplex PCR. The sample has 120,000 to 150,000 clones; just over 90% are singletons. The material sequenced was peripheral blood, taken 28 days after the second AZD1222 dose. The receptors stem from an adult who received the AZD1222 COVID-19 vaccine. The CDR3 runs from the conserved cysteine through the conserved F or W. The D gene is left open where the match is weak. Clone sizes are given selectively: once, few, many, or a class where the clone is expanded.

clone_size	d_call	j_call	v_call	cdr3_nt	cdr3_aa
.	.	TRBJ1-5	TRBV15	TGTGCCACCAGCAGAGATAACCCGGGTGAACGTGGGTCCCAGCATTTT	CATSRDNPGERGSQHF
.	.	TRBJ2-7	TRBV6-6	TGTGCCAGCAGTTGGCGGGGCGGTGGAGGTAACGAGCAGTACTTC	CASSWRGGGGNEQYF
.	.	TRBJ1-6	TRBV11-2	TGTGCCAGCAGCTTAGTGGGCAGCTATAATTCACCCCTCCACTTT	CASSLVGSYNSPLHF
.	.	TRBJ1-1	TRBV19	TGTGCCAGTAGACCGGAGCAAGCTTACACTGAAGCTTTCTTT	CASRPEQAYTEAFF
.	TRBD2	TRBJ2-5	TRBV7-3	TGTGCCAGCAGCCCGGGGAGGGGCCTCGAGACCCAGTACTTC	CASSPGRGLETQYF
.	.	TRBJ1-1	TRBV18	TGTGCCAGCTCACCAAGTGGGGGCGGCACTGAAGCTTTCTTT	CASSPSGGGTEAFF
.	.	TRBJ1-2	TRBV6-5	TGTGCCAGCAGTTACGGGGTCGGCTATGGCTACACCTTC	CASSYGVGYGYTF
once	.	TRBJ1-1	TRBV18	TGTGCCAGCTCGCCCCGGGATAACACTGAAGCTTTCTTT	CASSPRDNTEAFF
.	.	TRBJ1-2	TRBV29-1	TGCAGCGTACGGTTCAGCTATGGCTACACCTTC	CSVRFSYGYTF
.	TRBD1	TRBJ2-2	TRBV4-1	TGCGCCAGCGAACCGTCCGGGACAGCGAACACCGGGGAGCTGTTTTTT	CASEPSGTANTGELFF
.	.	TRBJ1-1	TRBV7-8	TGTGCCAGCAGCCCTACGGGGGGGCTAGCTTCCACTGAAGCTTTCTTT	CASSPTGGLASTEAFF
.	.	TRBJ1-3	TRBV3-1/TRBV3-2	TGTGCCAGCAGCCAAGATCCCAGGGTCTCTGGAAACACCATATATTTT	CASSQDPRVSGNTIYF
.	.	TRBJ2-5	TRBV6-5	TGTGCCAGCAGTTACGGCTTATTAGGGGCCGGGGAGACCCAGTACTTC	CASSYGLLGAGETQYF
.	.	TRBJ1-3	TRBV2	TGTGCCAGCAAAAGGGGCTCACAGGGAAACACCATATATTTT	CASKRGSQGNTIYF
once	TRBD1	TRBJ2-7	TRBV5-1	TGCGCCAGCAGCTTGGGGGGGACAGGGACGGGTGAGCAGTACTTC	CASSLGGTGTGEQYF
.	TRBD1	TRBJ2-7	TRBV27	TGTGCCAGCAGGCGGGACAGGGCTTACGAGCAGTACTTC	CASRRDRAYEQYF
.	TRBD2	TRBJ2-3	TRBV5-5	TGTGCCAGCAGCTTCTTCGCTAGCGGAACAGATACGCAGTATTTT	CASSFFASGTDTQYF
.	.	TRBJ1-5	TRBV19	TGTGCCAGTAGTATAGGGACGAGTAGGGGTCAGCCCCAGCATTTT	CASSIGTSRGQPQHF
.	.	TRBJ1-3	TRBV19	TGTGCCAGTAGCTACCGACAGCCTGGCTCTGGAAACACCATATATTTT	CASSYRQPGSGNTIYF
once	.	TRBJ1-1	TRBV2	TGTGCCAGCAGTGAATTTGGAAAATCGAACACTGAAGCTTTCTTT	CASSEFGKSNTEAFF
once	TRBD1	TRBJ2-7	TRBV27	TGTGCCACCACCCACACGACAGGGGGAGCCTACGAGCAGTACTTC	CATTHTTGGAYEQYF
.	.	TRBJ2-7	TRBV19	TGTGCCAGTAGTATAGCGGCAGGGGAGGCCTACGAGCAGTACTTC	CASSIAAGEAYEQYF
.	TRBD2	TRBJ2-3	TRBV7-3	TGTGCCAGCAGCCGAGCGGGAAGCACAGATACGCAGTATTTT	CASSRAGSTDTQYF
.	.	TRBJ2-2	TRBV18	TGTGCCAGCTCACCAAGGCAGGGGAACACCGGGGAGCTGTTTTTT	CASSPRQGNTGELFF
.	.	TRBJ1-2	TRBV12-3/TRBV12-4	TGTGCCAGCCAACCAGACCAACCCTATGGCTACACCTTC	CASQPDQPYGYTF
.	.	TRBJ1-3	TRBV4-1	TGCGCCAGCAGCCAACCCGGACGGGTTCCTGGAAACACCATATATTTT	CASSQPGRVPGNTIYF
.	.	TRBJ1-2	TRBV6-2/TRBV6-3	TGTGCCAGCAGTCTCAGGGTTATAGACTATGGCTACACCTTC	CASSLRVIDYGYTF
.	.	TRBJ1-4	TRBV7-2	TGTGCCAGCAGCTTAACCCCCGGGACCCGGGCGTTTTTT	CASSLTPGTRAFF
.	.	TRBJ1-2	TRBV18	TGTGCCAGCTCACCGACTGATGCGCTGCGCGGCTACACCTTC	CASSPTDALRGYTF
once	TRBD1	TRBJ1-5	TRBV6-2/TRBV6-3	TGTGCCAGCAGTGGCCGGGACAGGGGTAGCAATCAGCCCCAGCATTTT	CASSGRDRGSNQPQHF
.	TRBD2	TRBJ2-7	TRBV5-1	TGCGCCAGCAGCTCTAGCGGAGCCATCGGCGAGCAGTACTTC	CASSSSGAIGEQYF
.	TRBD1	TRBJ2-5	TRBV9	TGTGCCAGCAGCCCCTCGACAGGGGGCTTTGAGACCCAGTACTTC	CASSPSTGGFETQYF
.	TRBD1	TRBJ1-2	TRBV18	TGTGCCAGCTCACCAGCAGGGGGCAACTATGGCTACACCTTC	CASSPAGGNYGYTF
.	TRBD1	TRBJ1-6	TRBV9	TGTGCCAGCAGCGTCACGGGACAGGGAGGTTCACCCCTCCACTTT	CASSVTGQGGSPLHF
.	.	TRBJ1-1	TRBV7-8	TGTGCCAGCAGCCCCCCAAACACTGAAGCTTTCTTT	CASSPPNTEAFF
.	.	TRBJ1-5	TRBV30	TGTGCCTGGAGTGTTAGGCCGGGGAATCAGCCCCAGCATTTT	CAWSVRPGNQPQHF
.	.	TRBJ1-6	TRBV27	TGTGCCAGCAGTTTATCCGTCGGGACACGGACTTCACCCCTCCACTTT	CASSLSVGTRTSPLHF
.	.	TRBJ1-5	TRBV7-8	TGTGCCAGCAGCTTAAGGGGTCGGAGCAATCAGCCCCAGCATTTT	CASSLRGRSNQPQHF
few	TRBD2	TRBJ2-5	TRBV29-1	TGCAGCGTTTCTCGTAGCGGCGGGGGAGAGACCCAGTACTTC	CSVSRSGGGETQYF
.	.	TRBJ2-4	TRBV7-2	TGTGCCAGCAGCTCACAGACGGGGGCACTAGCCAAAAACATTCAGTACTTC	CASSSQTGALAKNIQYF
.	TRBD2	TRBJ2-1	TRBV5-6	TGTGCCAGCAGCTGGACCGGACTAGCGGGGGTTGTCAACTACAATGAGCAGTTCTTC	CASSWTGLAGVVNYNEQFF
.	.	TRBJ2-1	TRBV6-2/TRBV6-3	TGTGCCAGCAGCCCCCGGGTCCTTGGACAGTTCTTC	CASSPRVLGQFF